These 9 T cell receptor beta chains came from one sample sequenced in a study of blood T cell repertoires in COVID-19. Only in-frame clones appear in the TCRdb table, and some are missing; sequencing was by immunoSEQ multiplex PCR. The sample includes 200,000 to 250,000 clones, roughly 80% of them seen just once. Material for sequencing was peripheral blood. These receptors were taken from a woman aged 18-35 years with acute or convalescent COVID-19.

The gene calls are TRBV28 and TRBJ2-3; 7 nucleotides align to TRBD2. J was trimmed by 0 bases and V by 7 bases; bases with no gene match: 7. The CDR3 runs to 15 residues. Germline V gene sequence: CDR1 MDHEN, CDR2 SYDVKM. The CDR3 sequence: CASKPGLYSTDTQYF. As DNA, the CDR3 is TGTGCCAGCAAACCGGGACTATATAGCACAGATACGCAGTATTTT.

V gene TRBV7-2 combines with J gene TRBJ2-1; 11 nucleotides match TRBD1. The CDR3 is 16 residues long. With V trimmed by 4 bases and J by 4 bases, 6 bases remained unmatched. CDR1 is SGHTA, CDR2 FQGNSA, per germline. Written as DNA, the CDR3 is TGTGCCAGCAGCTGGATCGGGACAGGGGGATACAATGAGCAGTTCTTC. This gives the protein CASSWIGTGGYNEQFF. The variable domain in full, completed from reference TRBV7-2 and TRBJ2-1, reads GAGVSQSPSNKVTEKGKDVELRCDPISGHTALYWYRQSLGQGLEFLIYFQGNSAPDKSGLPSDRFSAERTGGSVSTLTIQRTQQEDSAVYLCASSWIGTGGYNEQFFGPGTRLTVL.

The chain carries TRBV28 and TRBJ2-1, with TRBD2 as a possible D gene (6 bases). CDR1 is MDHEN and CDR2 is SYDVKM in the germline V gene. The CDR3 length is 14 residues. V lost 3 bases and J lost 5, with 11 bases in between. The CDR3 region has the DNA TGTGCCAGCAGTTTGGGGGGTAACCACAATGAGCAGTTCTTC. It specifies CASSLGGNHNEQFF.

This clone came up a few times. The gene calls are TRBV6-5 and TRBJ1-2; 7 bases fit TRBD1. Germline V gives CDR1 MNHEY, CDR2 SVGAGI. V was pared by 6 bases and J by 2 bases, with 6 bases of the junction left unmatched. The CDR3 runs to 14 residues. CDR3 amino acids: CASRVRGTNYGYTF. For the CDR3, the DNA is TGTGCCAGCAGGGTCAGGGGGACAAACTATGGCTACACCTTC.

The V and J genes are TRBV2 and TRBJ2-3, with D possibly matching TRBD2 (6 bases). V gave up 4 bases and J gave up 0 bases, with 11 bases separating them. Germline CDR1 is SNHLY and CDR2 is FYNNEI. The CDR3 totals 15 residues. CDR3 nucleotide sequence: TGTGCCAGCAGTGGTAGCGGCCTGAGCACAGATACGCAGTATTTT. It is translated as CASSGSGLSTDTQYF. The whole variable domain, filled in from reference TRBV2 and TRBJ2-3, reads EPEVTQTPSHQVTQMGQEVILRCVPISNHLYFYWYRQILGQKVEFLVSFYNNEISEKSEIFDDQFSVERPDGSNFTLKIRSTKLEDSAMYFCASSGSGLSTDTQYFGPGTRLTVL.

The sample holds one count of this clone. This sequence joins TRBV6-5 and TRBJ2-3, with 12 bases matching TRBD2. CDR1 MNHEY and CDR2 SVGAGI come from the germline V gene. The CDR3 has 14 amino acids. V lost 6 bases to trimming and J lost 4 bases; unmatched junction nucleotides: 2. The CDR3 region has the DNA TGTGCCAGCAGACTAGCGGGAGGCGCAGATACGCAGTATTTT. Amino acids: CASRLAGGADTQYF.

This chain connects TRBV13 to TRBJ2-1; 10 nucleotides align to TRBD2. Germline-derived CDR1 and CDR2 are PRHDT and FYEKMQ (reference sequence). The J segment lost 3 bases and the V segment lost 4 bases, leaving 6 bases of the junction unmatched. CDR3 length: 16 residues. Written as DNA, the CDR3 is TGTGCCAGCAGCTCCCCCGCTAGCGGGAGCTACAATGAGCAGTTCTTC. The encoded protein is CASSSPASGSYNEQFF.

The V call is TRBV4-3, the J call TRBJ2-4, with 7 bases aligning to TRBD2. The germline V gene encodes CDR1 LGHNA and CDR2 YSLEER. The V segment lost 0 bases and the J segment 0 bases; nucleotides outside the gene matches: 5. CDR3 length: 17 residues. The CDR3 is CASSQDGAGLAKNIQYF. In DNA, the CDR3 is TGCGCCAGCAGCCAAGATGGAGCGGGACTAGCCAAAAACATTCAGTACTTC.

The V and J genes are TRBV2 and TRBJ1-4; D might be TRBD1 (6 bases). Germline CDR1 reads SNHLY; CDR2 reads FYNNEI. Trimming left V 6 bases short and J 4 bases short, with 12 bases between. The CDR3 has 14 amino acids. The CDR3 DNA reads as TGTGCCAGCAGCCCCAGAGGGGGTAATGAAAAACTGTTTTTT. This codes for CASSPRGGNEKLFF.